The 29 T cell receptor beta chains below all came from one sample that was sequenced in a study of OX40 agonist ivuxolimab in advanced cancers. TCRdb's table, derived via immunoSEQ multiplex PCR, lists solely in-frame clones and lacks some. This table holds about 58,000 clones, over 80% found once. The specimen was CD4+ or CD8+ T cells sorted from blood, collected in a trial of the OX40 agonist ivuxolimab. These receptors all come from an adult with an advanced solid tumor such as melanoma, head and neck, liver or kidney cancer.

The genes are TRBV5-6 and TRBJ2-3, with D perhaps matching TRBD2 (5 bases). The length of the CDR3 is 14 residues. Germline CDR1 and CDR2: SGHDT and YYEEEE. The V end lost 1 base, the J end lost 5 bases, and 11 bases lay between the germline ends. CDR3 sequence: CASSLTLSGDTQYF. Written as DNA, the CDR3 is TGTGCCAGCAGCTTGACCCTCAGCGGAGATACGCAGTATTTT. The variable domain in full, completed from reference TRBV5-6 and TRBJ2-3, reads DAGVTQSPTHLIKTRGQQVTLRCSPKSGHDTVSWYQQALGQGPQFIFQYYEEEERQRGNFPDRFSGHQFPNYSSELNVNALLLGDSALYLCASSLTLSGDTQYFGPGTRLTVL.

This rearrangement joins TRBV7-2 to TRBJ2-7; maybe TRBD2 (6 bases). V was shortened by 4 bases and J by 0 bases, with 13 bases between the two germline ends. There are 15 residues in the CDR3. The germline V gene encodes CDR1 SGHTA and CDR2 FQGNSA. CDR3 residues: CASSSPAGFSYEQYF. CDR3 coding DNA: TGTGCCAGCAGCTCCCCGGCGGGGTTCTCCTACGAGCAGTACTTC.

The chain combines TRBV11-3 with TRBJ1-1; TRBD1 might be the D (6 bases). The CDR3 extends over 12 amino acids. Deletions cut 5 bases from V and 7 bases from J, with 11 bases between. Germline CDR1 and CDR2: SGHNT and YENEEA. DNA of the CDR3: TGTGCCAGCAGCCCCCAGACAGGTGAAGCTTTCTTT. This translates into CASSPQTGEAFF.

This chain joins TRBV19 and TRBJ1-5, with D unclear. Trimming shortened V by 3 bases and J by 4 bases, and 13 bases separated the two germline ends. CDR3 size: 15 residues. Looked up from germline, CDR1 is LNHDA and CDR2 is SQIVND (reference sequence). CDR3 in amino acids: CASSIQGSGNQPQHF. Here the CDR3 DNA reads TGTGCCAGTAGTATTCAAGGGTCAGGAAATCAGCCCCAGCATTTT.

The V gene is TRBV5-1, the J gene TRBJ1-4, with D unresolved. Per the germline V gene, CDR1 is SGHRS and CDR2 is YFSETQ. There are 13 residues in the CDR3. Trimming left V 0 bases short and J 8 bases short, with 8 bases between. The CDR3 nucleotides read TGCGCCAGCAGCTTGGACGGATGGGAAAAACTGTTTTTT. Its protein is CASSLDGWEKLFF.

The V gene is TRBV7-9, the J gene TRBJ2-4, with 11 bases that match TRBD2. Per the germline V gene, CDR1 is SEHNR and CDR2 is FQNEAQ (reference sequence). V lost 4 bases to trimming and J lost 0 bases; unmatched junction nucleotides: 8. CDR3 length: 18 residues. CDR3 DNA: TGTGCCAGCAGCTCTCGACTAGCGGGGATACTAGCCAAAAACATTCAGTACTTC. Protein sequence: CASSSRLAGILAKNIQYF.

This sequence joins TRBV7-2 and TRBJ1-2; D possibly corresponds to TRBD1 (5 bases). The CDR3 spans 13 residues. V dropped 4 bases and J dropped 13 bases, with 19 bases sitting between them. Germline loops: CDR1 SGHTA, CDR2 FQGNSA. CDR3 sequence: CASSSHPQMGGTF. CDR3 DNA: TGTGCCAGCAGCTCCCACCCGCAGATGGGGGGCACCTTC.

This chain connects TRBV9 to TRBJ1-3; no clear D. V lost 4 bases and J lost 0, with 11 bases in between. CDR1 and CDR2 from the germline V gene are SGDLS and YYNGEE. This CDR3 has 15 amino acids. The CDR3 region is CASSQLQLSGNTIYF. CDR3 DNA: TGTGCCAGCAGCCAATTACAGCTCTCTGGAAACACCATATATTTT. Using reference TRBV9 and TRBJ1-3 for the parts outside the CDR3, the full variable domain is DSGVTQTPKHLITATGQRVTLRCSPRSGDLSVYWYQQSLDQGLQFLIQYYNGEERAKGNILERFSAQQFPDLHSELNLSSLELGDSALYFCASSQLQLSGNTIYFGEGSWLTVV.

V gene TRBV5-1 combines with J gene TRBJ2-1, with 10 bases fitting TRBD1. Germline CDR1 and CDR2: SGHRS and YFSETQ. V lost 6 bases, J lost 8 bases, and 14 bases stayed unmatched. This CDR3 has 16 residues. CDR3 nucleotides: TGCGCCAGCATCCTTGGAGGGACAGGGGTTGTCGATGAGCAGTTCTTC. It translates to CASILGGTGVVDEQFF.

The chain links TRBV9 to TRBJ2-1; unclear D gene. V lost 2 bases, J lost 7 bases, and 10 bases lay in between. Looked up from germline, CDR1 is SGDLS and CDR2 is YYNGEE. The CDR3 totals 13 residues. The CDR3 coding sequence is TGTGCCAGCAGCGTTTCCGTCCGGAATGAGCAGTTCTTC. Translated, it gives CASSVSVRNEQFF.

The genes are TRBV6-5 and TRBJ1-1; D not certain. V lost 6 bases to trimming and J lost 0 bases, with 8 bases between them. This CDR3 has 13 amino acids. Germline V lookup: CDR1 MNHEY, CDR2 SVGAGI. CDR3 amino acids: CASRWRLNTEAFF. In nucleotides, the CDR3 is TGTGCCAGCAGGTGGCGCCTGAACACTGAAGCTTTCTTT.

The CDR3 region has the DNA TGTGCCAGCCTGTGGGTGGTGGGCCGGAGCTCCTACAATGAGCAGTTCTTC. Translated, it gives CASLWVVGRSSYNEQFF. The chain uses TRBV2 and TRBJ2-1; D not certain. The CDR3 loop spans 17 amino acids. V gave up 8 bases and J gave up 0 bases, with 20 bases separating them. Germline CDR1 reads SNHLY; CDR2 reads FYNNEI.

V gene TRBV9 combines with J gene TRBJ2-3, with TRBD1 as a possible D gene (5 bases). CDR1 and CDR2 (germline): SGDLS, YYNGEE. With 7 bases removed from V and 6 bases from J, the gap between germline ends came to 18 bases. This CDR3 has 14 residues. This CDR3 reads CASCQGQGMDTQYF. The CDR3 DNA reads TGTGCCAGCTGCCAAGGTCAGGGTATGGATACGCAGTATTTT. Full variable domain (missing parts from reference TRBV9 and TRBJ2-3): DSGVTQTPKHLITATGQRVTLRCSPRSGDLSVYWYQQSLDQGLQFLIQYYNGEERAKGNILERFSAQQFPDLHSELNLSSLELGDSALYFCASCQGQGMDTQYFGPGTRLTVL.

J is TRBJ2-7 and V is TRBV4-1; D is tentatively TRBD1 or TRBD2 (6 bases each). Trimming shortened V by 0 bases and J by 0 bases, and 12 bases separated the two germline ends. The CDR3 runs to 16 residues. Germline V gene data show CDR1 as MGHRA and CDR2 as YSYEKL. CDR3 in DNA: TGCGCCAGCAGCCAAGATCTAGGGGGGAGCTCCTACGAGCAGTACTTC. Its translation: CASSQDLGGSSYEQYF.

The rearrangement links TRBV28 to TRBJ1-5, with a tentative D call TRBD1 (5 bases). The CDR3 is 12 amino acids. V lost 4 bases to trimming and J lost 5 bases, with 6 bases between them. CDR1 MDHEN and CDR2 SYDVKM come from the germline V gene. The CDR3 spells CASSSTDQPQHF. The CDR3 region has the DNA TGTGCCAGCAGTTCGACAGATCAGCCCCAGCATTTT.

The rearrangement links TRBV7-9 to TRBJ2-1; D is undetermined. Germline V gene sequence: CDR1 SEHNR, CDR2 FQNEAQ (reference sequence). Trimming took off 4 bases at V and 0 bases at J, with 13 bases between the two ends. This CDR3 is 16 amino acids long. The CDR3 sequence is CASSSTASLSYNEQFF. As DNA, the CDR3 is TGTGCCAGCAGCTCGACTGCTTCCCTCTCCTACAATGAGCAGTTCTTC.

This clone showed up just once. The V gene is TRBV5-1, the J gene TRBJ2-5; 11 nucleotides agree with TRBD2. The ends lost 5 bases at V and 6 bases at J; junction bases unmatched: 12. This CDR3 spans 16 amino acids. From germline, CDR1 is SGHRS and CDR2 YFSETQ. The CDR3 region has the DNA TGCGCCAGCAGTTTGTTGGTAGCGGGGGGGCTTAAGACCCAGTACTTC. It translates to CASSLLVAGGLKTQYF.

The chain uses TRBV5-1 and TRBJ2-5, with 13 bases aligning to TRBD2. Germline V CDR1 and CDR2: SGHRS, YFSETQ. The CDR3 extends over 16 amino acids. Trimming took 2 bases from V and 3 from J; bases not matched to a gene: 4. CDR3 sequence: CASSLYGTSGEETQYF. The CDR3 DNA follows: TGCGCCAGCAGCTTATACGGGACTAGCGGGGAAGAGACCCAGTACTTC.

V is TRBV7-2 and J is TRBJ1-3; 7 nucleotides align to TRBD1. With V trimmed by 5 bases and J by 4 bases, 2 bases remained unmatched. This CDR3 region has 13 residues. Germline V gene sequence: CDR1 SGHTA, CDR2 FQGNSA. The CDR3 nucleotides read TGTGCCAGCAGCGCGGACAGGGGAAACACCATATATTTT. Encoded protein: CASSADRGNTIYF.

CDR3 nucleotide sequence: TGCGCCAGCGACAGCGGGGGCCGGACGGGGGCAGATACGCAGTATTTT. Amino acids: CASDSGGRTGADTQYF. The V and J genes are TRBV5-1 and TRBJ2-3, with TRBD2 identical over 8 bases. The CDR3 length is 16 residues. V lost 7 bases and J lost 4; bases outside the gene matches: 14. Germline V gives CDR1 SGHRS, CDR2 YFSETQ.

The chain has TRBV4-1 and TRBJ2-5; the D call may be TRBD1 or TRBD2 (5 bases each). CDR3 size: 14 residues. Germline V gene lookup returns CDR1 MGHRA and CDR2 YSYEKL. CDR3 sequence: CASRSAGGQETQYF. In nucleotides, the CDR3 is TGCGCTTCTCGGTCTGCTGGGGGCCAAGAGACCCAGTACTTC.

This clone was counted once. The chain has TRBV7-3 and TRBJ2-7; maybe TRBD1 (5 bases). Germline V gene data show CDR1 as SGHTA and CDR2 as FQGTGA. Deletions cut 5 bases from V and 3 bases from J, with 11 bases between. The CDR3 is 13 amino acids. CDR3: CASSLDSYYEQYF. For the CDR3, the DNA is TGTGCCAGCAGCCTCGACAGCTACTACGAGCAGTACTTC.

This chain links TRBV7-3 with TRBJ1-5; a weak D match, TRBD1 (6 bases). Germline V lookup: CDR1 SGHTA, CDR2 FQGTGA. V was trimmed by 3 bases and J by 5 bases, leaving 8 bases between them. This CDR3 comprises 13 residues. CDR3 nucleotide sequence: TGTGCCAGCAGCTTGGACAGAGATCAGCCCCAGCATTTT. It is translated as CASSLDRDQPQHF.

V is TRBV5-6 and J is TRBJ2-5; D remains unclear. The germline V gene has CDR1 SGHDT and CDR2 YYEEEE. V was pared by 1 base and J by 2 bases, with 9 bases between. The CDR3 length is 14 residues. The DNA for the CDR3 is TGTGCCAGCAGCTTGTTAGGTACGCAAGAGACCCAGTACTTC. Translating gives CASSLLGTQETQYF.

This clone appeared once. The rearrangement links TRBV5-4 to TRBJ2-2; D gene ambiguous. The V gene lost 3 bases and the J gene lost 0 bases, with 12 bases spanning the gap. The CDR3 contains 16 residues. Germline V CDR1 and CDR2: SGHNT, YYREEE (reference sequence). Here the CDR3 reads CASSSYQYANTGELFF. CDR3 in DNA: TGTGCCAGCAGCTCCTACCAGTACGCGAACACCGGGGAGCTGTTTTTT.

J is TRBJ2-3 and V is TRBV11-2; 9 bases are shared with TRBD2. Unmatched junction bases numbered 5, after V lost 3 bases and J lost 7 bases. CDR3 length equals 14 residues. CDR1 SGHAT and CDR2 FQNNGV come from the germline V gene. The CDR3 is CASSFSGTSNTQYF. CDR3 DNA sequence: TGTGCCAGCAGCTTTTCCGGGACTAGCAATACGCAGTATTTT.

This clone showed up just once. The chain couples TRBV7-2 to TRBJ1-4, with TRBD1 matching over 8 bases. Germline CDR1 reads SGHTA; CDR2 reads FQGNSA. The ends lost 5 bases at V and 12 bases at J; junction bases unmatched: 11. The CDR3 runs to 14 residues. In nucleotides, the CDR3 is TGTGCCAGCAGCGGATCTCGACAGGGGAGCGAACTGTTTTTT. It specifies CASSGSRQGSELFF. Full variable domain (outside the CDR3, taken from reference TRBV7-2 and TRBJ1-4): GAGVSQSPSNKVTEKGKDVELRCDPISGHTALYWYRQSLGQGLEFLIYFQGNSAPDKSGLPSDRFSAERTGGSVSTLTIQRTQQEDSAVYLCASSGSRQGSELFFGSGTQLSVL.

The CDR3, as DNA: TGTGCCAGCAGCCGGACAGGGTTAAATCAGCCCCAGCATTTT. Translated: CASSRTGLNQPQHF. This sequence joins TRBV6-6 and TRBJ1-5, with 8 positions matching TRBD1. The CDR3 consists of 14 residues. CDR1 MNHNY and CDR2 SVGAGI come from the germline V gene (reference sequence). The ends lost 6 bases at V and 4 bases at J; junction bases unmatched: 5.

The V call is TRBV9, the J call TRBJ2-3; 9 bases match TRBD1. Germline lookup yields CDR1 SGDLS and CDR2 YYNGEE. The CDR3 is 16 residues long. V lost 0 bases, J lost 5 bases, and 7 bases stayed unmatched. The CDR3 bases are TGTGCCAGCAGCGTAGCCACAGGGGGCATGCGAGATACGCAGTATTTT. Protein: CASSVATGGMRDTQYF.